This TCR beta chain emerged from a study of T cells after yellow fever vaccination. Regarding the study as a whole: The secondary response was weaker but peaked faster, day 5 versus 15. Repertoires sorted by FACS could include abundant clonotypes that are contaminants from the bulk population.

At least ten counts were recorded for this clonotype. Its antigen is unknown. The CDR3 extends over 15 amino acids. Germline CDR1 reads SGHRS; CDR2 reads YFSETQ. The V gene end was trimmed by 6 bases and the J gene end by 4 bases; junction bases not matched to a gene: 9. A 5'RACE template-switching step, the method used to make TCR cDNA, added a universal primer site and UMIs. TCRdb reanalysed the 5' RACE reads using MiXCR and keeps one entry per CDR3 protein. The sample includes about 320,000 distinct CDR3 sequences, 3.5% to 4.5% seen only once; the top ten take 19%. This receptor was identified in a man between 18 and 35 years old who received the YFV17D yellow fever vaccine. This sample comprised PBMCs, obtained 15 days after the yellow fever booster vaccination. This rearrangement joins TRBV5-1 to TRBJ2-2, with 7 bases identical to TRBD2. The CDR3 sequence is CASNVGGTGTGELFF. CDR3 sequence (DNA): TGCGCCAGCAACGTCGGGGGGACTGGCACCGGGGAGCTGTTTTTT.